The source of this TCR beta chain is a study of shared clonotypes between healthy human individuals. Whole-study context: Each donor contributed plates that comprised three CD4 naive, three CD4 memory, two CD8 naive and one CD8 memory.

Each sorted subset replicate got 200 ng genomic DNA, tens of thousands of genomes. This table comes from immunoSEQ multiplex PCR, and its TCRdb copy is limited to in-frame clones, with some not included. The repertoire has 2 million to 2.5 million clones, 90% to 95% of them found once; the top ten carry 0.13%. In germline, CDR1 is SGHTA, CDR2 FQGNSA. There are 17 residues in the CDR3. V lost 2 bases, J lost 3 bases, and 18 bases lay in between. The genes are TRBV7-2 and TRBJ2-3; maybe TRBD1 (5 bases). This receptor was identified in a man aged 18 to 29 in good health. The sample taken for sequencing was naive CD4+ T cells sorted from blood. Specified subset: CD45RA+ positively selected. The CDR3 bases are TGTGCCAGCAGCTTACGTAGTTGGGGCGAGAAGACAGATACGCAGTATTTT. Amino acid sequence: CASSLRSWGEKTDTQYF.